Listed below are T cell receptor beta chains from one sample, sequenced in a study of T cells after yellow fever vaccination. TCRdb redid the calling of the 5' RACE reads with MiXCR, one entry per CDR3 protein. The repertoire holds under 150,000 distinct CDR3 sequences, with over 7% as singletons. The source material was CD4+ T cells sorted from PBMCs, sampled 5 days after the yellow fever booster vaccination. These receptors were collected from a man aged 25-45 years who received the YFV17D yellow fever vaccine. The conserved cysteine and the conserved F or W are not part of the CDR3 here. The order of the fields is CDR3 length, J gene, V gene, CDR3 protein.

14,TRBJ2-3,TRBV29-1,SVGTSGTSSTDTQY
14,TRBJ1-6,TRBV27,ASSPRTGSYNSPLH
11,TRBJ1-5,TRBV18,ASSSAYNQPQH
12,TRBJ2-2,TRBV25-1,ASSMGGDTGELF
13,TRBJ2-1,TRBV7-9,SSSLDQGTHNEQF
17,TRBJ2-7,TRBV12-3/TRBV12-4,ASCLYRFSTSDKNYEQY
13,TRBJ1-2,TRBV4-3,ASSQDFGSGYGYT
14,TRBJ2-2,TRBV6-2/TRBV6-3,ASSYPTGGPTGELF
9,TRBJ2-5,TRBV7-2,ASSFQETQY
14,TRBJ2-2,TRBV5-1,ASSLAHRVNTGELF
13,TRBJ2-3,TRBV15,ATRLGTGGTDTQY
13,TRBJ1-1,TRBV28,ASSLSIRVNTEAF
12,TRBJ2-3,TRBV7-2,ASSSRQGADTQY
12,TRBJ2-7,TRBV7-9,ASSSGTGDYEQY
13,TRBJ1-4,TRBV12-3/TRBV12-4,ASSLAEAQAGKLF
10,TRBJ2-3,TRBV20-1,SARWIQYTQY
12,TRBJ2-1,TRBV5-4,ASSLVWERGEQF
14,TRBJ2-1,TRBV6-5,ASRNPQGASYNEQF
11,TRBJ2-1,TRBV20-1,SAPKGGSNEQF
16,TRBJ1-4,TRBV15,ATSRGGTAMATNEKLF
14,TRBJ2-1,TRBV11-2,ASSLDKGLPRQEQF
10,TRBJ2-1,TRBV20-1,SARPLGDEQF
11,TRBJ2-1,TRBV6-2/TRBV6-3,ASGLAGYNEQF
12,TRBJ2-7,TRBV20-1,SARAGLAGYEQY
14,TRBJ2-1,TRBV7-2,ASSYRLAGPQDEQF
12,TRBJ1-2,TRBV5-8,ASSFGLLAYGYT
10,TRBJ1-1,TRBV5-1,ASSLEATEAF
13,TRBJ2-3,TRBV20-1,SAPPARGRTDTQY
10,TRBJ2-1,TRBV29-1,SVRITYNEQF
11,TRBJ2-5,TRBV7-8,ASTRGYQETQY
11,TRBJ2-1,TRBV5-1,ASSLGGGDEQF
12,TRBJ2-5,TRBV11-2,ASSYFRGGETQY
10,TRBJ1-1,TRBV20-1,SASVPGTEAF
12,TRBJ1-1,TRBV18,ASSPPDYGDGAF
10,TRBJ2-1,TRBV12-3/TRBV12-4,ASRALTGEQF
16,TRBJ2-3,TRBV20-1,SARDSKGRLAGTDTQY
13,TRBJ2-2,TRBV7-7,ASSFGGSGAGELF
11,TRBJ1-1,TRBV30,AWARGGDTEAF
13,TRBJ1-5,TRBV7-2,ASSPGTAHNQPQH
12,TRBJ2-3,TRBV12-3/TRBV12-4,ASSRDTITDTQY
11,TRBJ2-7,TRBV7-3,ASSLGQPYEQY
10,TRBJ2-7,TRBV28,ASSIGQYEQY
12,TRBJ2-7,TRBV2,ASVPSGIEGEQY
12,TRBJ2-7,TRBV7-2,ASSFGGLTYEQY
12,TRBJ2-2,TRBV12-3/TRBV12-4,ASSVQANTVELF
15,TRBJ2-1,TRBV21-1,ASSGVIAGGTYNEQF
11,TRBJ2-7,TRBV7-2,ASSSGLAGGSY
9,TRBJ2-7,TRBV27,ATGVGYEQY
14,TRBJ2-3,TRBV7-8,ASSPSGGPPVDTQY
13,TRBJ2-2,TRBV6-5,ASSYQRRNTGELF
10,TRBJ2-7,TRBV7-2,ASSSQGAEQY
10,TRBJ2-7,TRBV12-3/TRBV12-4,ASSSDYYEQY
14,TRBJ2-1,TRBV20-1,SALDRDQLSYNEQF